Listed below are T cell receptor beta chains from one sample, sequenced in a study of blood T cell repertoires in COVID-19. Measured with immunoSEQ multiplex PCR; TCRdb has only the in-frame clones, and not every one. The repertoire includes 300,000 to 450,000 clones, more than 75% of them detected once, and roughly 2% sits in the top ten. The sample consisted of PBMCs or T cells enriched from blood (not recorded which). Every receptor here comes from a middle-aged man in a cohort exposed to, infected with or recovered from COVID-19 (not recorded which). CDR3s include the opening cysteine and the closing phenylalanine or tryptophan. D genes are given only for firm matches. Clone size, where shown, is once, few, many, or a class for clones that have expanded.

j_call v_call d_call clone_size cdr3_aa cdr3_nt
TRBJ1-3 TRBV7-6 - - CAIQTSSGNTIYF TGTGCCATACAGACAAGCTCTGGAAACACCATATATTTT
TRBJ2-1 TRBV28 TRBD2 - CASSFSIWAGLAQNEQFF TGTGCCAGCAGTTTTTCAATCTGGGCGGGACTAGCGCAGAATGAGCAGTTCTTC
TRBJ2-5 TRBV28 TRBD2 - CASSLDHSGLAGEGETQYF TGTGCCAGCAGTTTGGACCATTCTGGACTAGCGGGAGAAGGAGAGACCCAGTACTTC
TRBJ2-7 TRBV30 - once CAWSRGPGYEQYF TGTGCCTGGAGTAGGGGTCCAGGCTACGAGCAGTACTTC
TRBJ2-7 TRBV7-2 TRBD1 - CASSSRTGSSYEQYF TGTGCCAGCAGTTCTCGGACAGGAAGCTCCTACGAGCAGTACTTC
TRBJ2-7 TRBV18 - - CASSLHPAASYEQYF TGTGCCAGCTCACTTCATCCGGCGGCATCCTACGAGCAGTACTTC
TRBJ2-1 TRBV9 - - CAPRISGFSYNEQFF TGTGCCCCCCGAATTTCAGGGTTTTCCTACAATGAGCAGTTCTTC
TRBJ1-5 TRBV12-3/TRBV12-4 - - CASSFSGFQPQHF TGTGCCAGCAGTTTTTCAGGGTTTCAGCCCCAGCATTTT
TRBJ2-1 TRBV4-2 TRBD2 - CASSRLLAGAYEQFF TGTGCCAGCAGCCGGCTGCTAGCGGGAGCATACGAGCAGTTCTTC
TRBJ2-7 TRBV5-1 TRBD2 - CASRTSGTTYEQYF TGCGCCAGCAGGACTAGCGGGACTACCTACGAGCAGTACTTC
TRBJ1-1 TRBV7-9 TRBD1 - CASSLLGQENTEAFF TGTGCCAGCAGCTTACTGGGACAGGAGAACACTGAAGCTTTCTTT
TRBJ2-1 TRBV4-1 TRBD2 - CASSQDLGGYEQFF TGCGCCAGCAGCCAAGATCTGGGGGGGTATGAGCAGTTCTTC
TRBJ1-4 TRBV15 - - CATSREPAISHEKLFF TGTGCCACCAGCAGAGAACCCGCTATAAGCCATGAAAAACTGTTTTTT
TRBJ2-2 TRBV19 - - CASSMEGLGKGELFF TGTGCCAGTAGTATGGAGGGCCTGGGGAAGGGGGAGCTGTTTTTT
TRBJ1-3 TRBV29-1 TRBD1 - CSVRGLAGNTIYF TGCAGCGTCAGGGGGCTGGCTGGAAACACCATATATTTT
TRBJ2-1 TRBV28 TRBD2 - CASGRGSSGNNEQFF TGTGCCAGCGGAAGAGGCTCTAGCGGCAACAATGAGCAGTTCTTC